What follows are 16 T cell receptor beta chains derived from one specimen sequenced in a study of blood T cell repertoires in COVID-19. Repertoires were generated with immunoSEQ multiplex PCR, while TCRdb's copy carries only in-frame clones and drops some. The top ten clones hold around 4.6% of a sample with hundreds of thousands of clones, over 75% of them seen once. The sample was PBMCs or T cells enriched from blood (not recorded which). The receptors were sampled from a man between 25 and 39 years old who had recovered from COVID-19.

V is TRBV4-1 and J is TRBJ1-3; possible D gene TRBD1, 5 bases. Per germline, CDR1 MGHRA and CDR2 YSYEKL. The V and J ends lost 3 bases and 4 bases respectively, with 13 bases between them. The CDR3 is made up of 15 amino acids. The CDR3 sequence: CASSHPGTTGNTIYF. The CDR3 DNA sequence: TGCGCCAGCAGCCACCCGGGGACTACCGGAAACACCATATATTTT.

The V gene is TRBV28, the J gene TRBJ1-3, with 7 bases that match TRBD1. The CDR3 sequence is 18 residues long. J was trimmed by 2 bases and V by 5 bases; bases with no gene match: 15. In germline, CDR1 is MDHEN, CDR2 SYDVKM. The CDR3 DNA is TGTGCCAGCAGTATACTCCCACGATGGACAGGCACTGGAAACACCATATATTTT. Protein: CASSILPRWTGTGNTIYF.

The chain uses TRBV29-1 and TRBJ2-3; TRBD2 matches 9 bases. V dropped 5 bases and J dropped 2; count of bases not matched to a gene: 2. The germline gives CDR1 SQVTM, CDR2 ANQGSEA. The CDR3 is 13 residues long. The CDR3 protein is CSVRLADTDTQYF. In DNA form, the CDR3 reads TGCAGCGTTAGACTAGCGGACACAGATACGCAGTATTTT.

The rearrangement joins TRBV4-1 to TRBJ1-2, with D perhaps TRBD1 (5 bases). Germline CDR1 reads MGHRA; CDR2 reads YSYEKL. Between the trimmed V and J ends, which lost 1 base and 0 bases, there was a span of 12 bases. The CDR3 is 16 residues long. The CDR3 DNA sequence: TGCGCCAGCAGCCAAGGGGGCAGGGAAGCTAACTATGGCTACACCTTC. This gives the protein CASSQGGREANYGYTF.

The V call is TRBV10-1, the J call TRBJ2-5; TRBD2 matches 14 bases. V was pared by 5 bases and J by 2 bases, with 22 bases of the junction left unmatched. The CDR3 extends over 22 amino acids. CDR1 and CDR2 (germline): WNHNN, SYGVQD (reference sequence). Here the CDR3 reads CASSRGTSGSFRPLGRQETQYF. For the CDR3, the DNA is TGCGCCAGCAGTCGAGGGACTAGCGGGAGTTTTCGACCCCTGGGAAGGCAAGAGACCCAGTACTTC.

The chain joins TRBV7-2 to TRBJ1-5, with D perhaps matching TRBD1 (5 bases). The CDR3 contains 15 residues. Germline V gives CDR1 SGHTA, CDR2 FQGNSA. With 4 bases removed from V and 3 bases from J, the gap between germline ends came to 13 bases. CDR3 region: CASSSGENINQPQHF. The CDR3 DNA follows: TGTGCCAGCAGCTCGGGGGAGAACATCAATCAGCCCCAGCATTTT.

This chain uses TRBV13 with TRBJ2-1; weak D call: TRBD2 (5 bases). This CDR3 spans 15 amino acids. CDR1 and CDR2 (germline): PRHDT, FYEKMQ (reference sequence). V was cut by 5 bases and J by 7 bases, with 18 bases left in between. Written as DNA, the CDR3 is TGTGCCAGCAGCCCGACCGCTAGCCTGATAAATGAGCAGTTCTTC. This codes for CASSPTASLINEQFF.

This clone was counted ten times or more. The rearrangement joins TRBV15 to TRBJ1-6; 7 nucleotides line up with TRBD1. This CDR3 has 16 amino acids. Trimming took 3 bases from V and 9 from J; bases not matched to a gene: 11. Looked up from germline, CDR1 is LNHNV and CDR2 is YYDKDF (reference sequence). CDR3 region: CATSSGLATGSSPLHF. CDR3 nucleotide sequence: TGTGCCACCAGCAGCGGCCTAGCGACAGGGAGTTCACCCCTCCACTTT.

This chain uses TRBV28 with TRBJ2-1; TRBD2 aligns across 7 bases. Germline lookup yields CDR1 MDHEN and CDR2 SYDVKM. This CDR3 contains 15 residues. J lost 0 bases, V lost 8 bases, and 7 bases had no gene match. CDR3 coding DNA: TGTGCCAGCGGGAGGGACCGGCCCTCCTACAATGAGCAGTTCTTC. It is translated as CASGRDRPSYNEQFF.

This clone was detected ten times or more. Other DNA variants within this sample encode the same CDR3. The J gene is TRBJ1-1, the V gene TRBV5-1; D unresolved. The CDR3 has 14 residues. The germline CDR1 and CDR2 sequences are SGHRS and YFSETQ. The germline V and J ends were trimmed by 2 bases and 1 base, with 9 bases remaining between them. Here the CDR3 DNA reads TGCGCCAGCAGCTTCGGAGCGGGGAACACTGAAGCTTTCTTT. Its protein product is CASSFGAGNTEAFF.

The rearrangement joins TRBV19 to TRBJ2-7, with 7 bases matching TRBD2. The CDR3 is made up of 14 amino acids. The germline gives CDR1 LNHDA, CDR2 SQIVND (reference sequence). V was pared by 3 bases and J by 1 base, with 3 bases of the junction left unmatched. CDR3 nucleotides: TGTGCCAGTAGTATTATGGGAGGGTCCTACGAGCAGTACTTC. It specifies CASSIMGGSYEQYF.

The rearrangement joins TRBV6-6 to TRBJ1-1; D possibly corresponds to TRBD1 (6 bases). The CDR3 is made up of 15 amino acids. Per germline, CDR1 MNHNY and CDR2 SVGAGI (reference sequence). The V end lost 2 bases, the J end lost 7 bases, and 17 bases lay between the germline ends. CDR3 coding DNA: TGTGCCAGCAGTTACCAGGGGTCCAAACAGGGTGAAGCTTTCTTT. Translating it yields CASSYQGSKQGEAFF.

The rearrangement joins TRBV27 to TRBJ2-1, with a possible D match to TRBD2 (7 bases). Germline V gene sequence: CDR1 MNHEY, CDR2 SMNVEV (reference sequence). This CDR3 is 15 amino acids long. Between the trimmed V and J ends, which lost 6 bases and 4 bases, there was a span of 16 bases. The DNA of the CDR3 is TGTGCCAGCAGGCTAGGGGGGGCTCATTACAATGAGCAGTTCTTC. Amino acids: CASRLGGAHYNEQFF.

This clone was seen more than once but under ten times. The CDR3: CAISVTSGMDEQYF. In DNA form, the CDR3 reads TGTGCCATCAGTGTTACTAGCGGGATGGACGAGCAGTACTTC. The rearrangement uses TRBV10-3 and TRBJ2-7; TRBD2 aligns across 10 bases. The CDR3 extends over 14 amino acids. The V gene's germline CDR1 is ENHRY and CDR2 SYGVKD. Germline trimming cut 4 bases from V and 5 bases from J; bases unmatched to any gene: 5.

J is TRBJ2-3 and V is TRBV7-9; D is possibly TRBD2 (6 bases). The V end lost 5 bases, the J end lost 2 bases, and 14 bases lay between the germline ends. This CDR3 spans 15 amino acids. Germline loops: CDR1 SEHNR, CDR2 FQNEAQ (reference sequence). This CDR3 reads CASSPGRGYTDTQYF. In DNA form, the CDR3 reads TGTGCCAGCAGCCCCGGGCGGGGTTACACAGATACGCAGTATTTT.

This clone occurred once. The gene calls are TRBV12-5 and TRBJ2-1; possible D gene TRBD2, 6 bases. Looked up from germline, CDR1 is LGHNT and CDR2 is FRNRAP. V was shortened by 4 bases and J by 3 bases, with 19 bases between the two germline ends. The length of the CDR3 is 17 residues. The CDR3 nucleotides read TGTGCTAGTGGTTCCCCCGGTCTCCGGGGGAGCTACAATGAGCAGTTCTTC. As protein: CASGSPGLRGSYNEQFF.